This is a list of T cell receptor beta chains from one sample in a study of T cells in Graves' hyperthyroidism and ophthalmopathy. MiXCR, run by TCRdb on the multiplex PCR reads, gives a single entry per CDR3 protein. The data hold about 560,000 distinct CDR3 sequences, with around 17% observed a single time. Material for sequencing was blood. These receptors originate from a woman aged 18-29 years with Graves' hyperthyroidism. CDR3s include the opening cysteine and the closing phenylalanine or tryptophan. The D gene is left open where the match is weak. Only part of the rows carry a size: once, few, many, or a class if the clone is expanded.

d_call j_call clone_size v_call cdr3_aa cdr3_nt
TRBD2 TRBJ2-3 . TRBV29-1 CSVVPLAGGRDTQYF TGCAGCGTTGTCCCACTAGCGGGGGGGAGAGATACGCAGTATTTT
TRBD1 TRBJ2-5 . TRBV30 CAWGGTGETQCF TGTGCCTGGGGGGGGACAGGCGAGACCCAGTGCTTC
. TRBJ2-5 many TRBV28 CASSPLPLLQETQYF TGTGCCAGCAGCCCTTTACCGCTCCTCCAAGAGACCCAGTACTTC
. TRBJ2-1 . TRBV14 CASSQVASLGFNEQFF TGTGCCAGCAGCCAAGTGGCTAGCTTAGGTTTCAATGAGCAGTTCTTC
. TRBJ1-5 many TRBV12-3/TRBV12-4 CASRGRGRSQPQHF TGTGCCAGCAGAGGCAGGGGCAGAAGTCAGCCCCAGCATTTT
. TRBJ2-1 . TRBV4-1 CASSLLWGSDSYNEQFF TGCGCCAGCAGCCTCCTTTGGGGGAGCGATTCCTACAATGAGCAGTTCTTC
TRBD1 TRBJ2-3 once TRBV6-1 CATHRGDRGRDTQYF TGTGCCACCCATCGGGGGGACAGGGGGCGCGATACGCAGTATTTT
TRBD2 TRBJ2-2 . TRBV10-3 CAISEDTSGSWSGELFF TGTGCCATCAGTGAAGATACTAGCGGGAGCTGGTCCGGGGAGCTGTTTTTT
. TRBJ2-7 . TRBV20-1 CSARSRDRAYEQYF TGCAGTGCTCGAAGCCGGGACCGAGCCTACGAGCAGTACTTC
. TRBJ1-1 . TRBV7-9 CASSPTGPEAFF TGTGCCAGCAGCCCTACAGGACCTGAAGCTTTCTTT
TRBD1 TRBJ2-5 many TRBV24-1 CATQRTGRETQYF TGTGCCACCCAGCGGACAGGGCGGGAGACCCAGTACTTC
TRBD1 TRBJ1-1 many TRBV2 CASRIDRAGMNTEAFF TGTGCCAGCAGGATAGACAGGGCGGGGATGAACACTGAAGCTTTCTTT
TRBD2 TRBJ2-2 . TRBV7-2 CASSSQAGLLSTGELFF TGTGCCAGCAGCTCCCAAGCGGGGCTGCTTTCCACCGGGGAGCTGTTTTTT
TRBD2 TRBJ2-3 . TRBV3-1 CASSRTSGGSGRTQYF TGTGCCAGCAGCAGGACTAGCGGGGGCTCTGGTCGTACGCAGTATTTT
. TRBJ1-1 many TRBV2 CASSEDRRDTEAFF TGTGCCAGCAGTGAAGACAGAAGAGACACTGAAGCTTTCTTT
TRBD2 TRBJ2-5 many TRBV28 CASSRSGGQETQYF TGTGCCAGCAGTCGTAGCGGGGGACAAGAGACCCAGTACTTC
. TRBJ1-1 . TRBV7-9 CASSSVKLKQAMNTEAFF TGTGCCAGCAGCTCGGTTAAACTTAAACAGGCAATGAACACTGAAGCTTTCTTT
TRBD1 TRBJ2-1 many TRBV28 CASTPLWDRGNYNEQFF TGTGCCAGCACCCCGCTATGGGACAGGGGAAACTACAATGAGCAGTTCTTC
. TRBJ1-1 . TRBV9 CASPPRPQGHTEAFF TGTGCCAGCCCCCCTAGACCCCAGGGGCACACTGAAGCTTTCTTT
TRBD2 TRBJ2-3 many TRBV9 CASSTGMVAGGTDTQYF TGTGCCAGCAGCACGGGGATGGTAGCGGGGGGCACAGATACGCAGTATTTT
TRBD2 TRBJ2-5 many TRBV24-1 CATSDWTSGQETQYF TGTGCCACCAGTGATTGGACTAGCGGGCAAGAGACCCAGTACTTC
TRBD1 TRBJ1-5 . TRBV12-3/TRBV12-4 CASSRQGGMDQPQHF TGTGCCAGCAGTCGACAGGGGGGCATGGATCAGCCCCAGCATTTT
. TRBJ1-5 many TRBV28 CASSKTTGLVQPQHF TGTGCCAGCAGTAAGACGACAGGCCTCGTCCAGCCCCAGCATTTT
TRBD1 TRBJ2-5 many TRBV11-2 CASSLPGGVETQYF TGTGCCAGCAGCTTACCAGGGGGCGTAGAGACCCAGTACTTC
. TRBJ2-5 many TRBV11-3 CASNNRVQETQYF TGTGCCAGCAACAACAGGGTACAAGAGACCCAGTACTTC
TRBD1 TRBJ1-2 few TRBV20-1 CSARTLGQGPNYGYTF TGCAGTGCTAGGACTCTAGGACAGGGACCTAACTATGGCTACACCTTC
. TRBJ2-1 many TRBV18 CASSPSYNEQFF TGTGCCAGCTCACCAAGTTACAATGAGCAGTTCTTC
TRBD2 TRBJ2-5 few TRBV20-1 CSARDATAGGKETQYF TGCAGTGCTAGAGACGCCACCGCGGGAGGGAAAGAGACCCAGTACTTC
TRBD2 TRBJ2-2 many TRBV2 CASSVLAGTGELFF TGTGCCAGCAGTGTTCTAGCGGGCACCGGGGAGCTGTTTTTT
. TRBJ1-4 . TRBV6-1 CASKINLDEKLFF TGTGCCAGCAAGATTAATCTCGATGAAAAACTGTTTTTT
. TRBJ2-3 . TRBV11-2 CASSLVGGLGDTQYF TGTGCCAGCAGCTTAGTGGGGGGGCTCGGAGATACGCAGTATTTT
. TRBJ2-3 . TRBV5-6 CASSLWVGRGSTGTQYF TGTGCCAGCAGCTTGTGGGTTGGAAGGGGATCCACGGGTACGCAGTATTTT
TRBD2 TRBJ2-7 few TRBV20-1 CSARDRGTSGRNEQYF TGCAGTGCTAGAGATCGAGGGACTAGCGGCCGTAACGAGCAGTACTTC
TRBD2 TRBJ2-5 few TRBV5-1 CASSRTSGDPETQYF TGCGCCAGCAGCAGGACTAGCGGGGACCCGGAGACCCAGTACTTC
TRBD1 TRBJ2-1 many TRBV11-2 CASSFSGTEYNEQFF TGTGCCAGCAGCTTCTCCGGGACAGAATACAATGAGCAGTTCTTC
. TRBJ2-7 few TRBV3-1 CASSQVLGSLAYTYEQYF TGTGCCAGCAGCCAAGTTCTCGGGAGCCTAGCGTACACCTACGAGCAGTACTTC
. TRBJ2-5 few TRBV24-1 CATSDSGRIQETQYF TGTGCCACCAGTGATTCGGGACGGATCCAAGAGACCCAGTACTTC
TRBD1 TRBJ1-4 many TRBV11-1 CASSLDGTVNEKLFF TGTGCCAGCAGCTTAGATGGGACAGTTAATGAAAAACTGTTTTTT
TRBD2 TRBJ2-5 . TRBV12-3/TRBV12-4 CASSFSSGREETQYF TGTGCCAGCAGTTTCTCTAGCGGGAGGGAAGAGACCCAGTACTTC
TRBD2 TRBJ2-7 . TRBV19 CASSGLAGGRNEQYF TGTGCCAGTAGCGGACTAGCGGGAGGGCGTAACGAGCAGTACTTC